This T cell receptor (beta chain) was sequenced for a study of T cell changes during pregnancy in multiple sclerosis. The protocol was immunoSEQ multiplex PCR, while the TCRdb copy is restricted to in-frame clones and leaves out a portion. This table holds 85,000 to 100,000 clones, 92% found once. The CDR3 runs to 17 residues. Germline V gene lookup returns CDR1 LGHNA and CDR2 YNFKEQ. After removal of 3 bases from V and 7 bases from J, the junction contained 10 bases not matched to a gene. The chain employs TRBV4-2 and TRBJ2-2; 11 nucleotides line up with TRBD2. The TCR originated in a female donor with multiple sclerosis, enrolled in a pregnancy study. The sequences come from peripheral blood, collected in the first trimester of pregnancy. The CDR3 spells CASSQPSGLAVGGELFF. The CDR3 nucleotides read TGTGCCAGCAGCCAGCCCTCGGGACTAGCGGTTGGCGGGGAGCTGTTTTTT.